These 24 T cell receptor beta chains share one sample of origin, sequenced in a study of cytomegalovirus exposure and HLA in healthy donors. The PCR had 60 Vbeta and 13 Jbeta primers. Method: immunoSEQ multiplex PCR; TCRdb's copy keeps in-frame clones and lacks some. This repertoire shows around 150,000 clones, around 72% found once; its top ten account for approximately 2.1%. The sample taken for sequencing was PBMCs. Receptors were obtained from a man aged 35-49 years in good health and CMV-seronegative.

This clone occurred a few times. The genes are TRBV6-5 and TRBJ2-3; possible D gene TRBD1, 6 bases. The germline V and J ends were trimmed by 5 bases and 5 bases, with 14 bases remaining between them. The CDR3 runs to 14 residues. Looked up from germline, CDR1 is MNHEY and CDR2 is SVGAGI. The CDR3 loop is CASSIRDTEDTQYF. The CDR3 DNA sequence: TGTGCCAGCAGTATCCGGGACACTGAAGATACGCAGTATTTT.

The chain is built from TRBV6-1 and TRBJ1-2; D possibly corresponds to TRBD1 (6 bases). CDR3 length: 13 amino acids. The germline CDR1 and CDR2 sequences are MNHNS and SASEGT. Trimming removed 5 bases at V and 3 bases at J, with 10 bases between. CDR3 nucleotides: TGTGCCAGCAGTTGGACAGTTGACTATGGCTACACCTTC. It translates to CASSWTVDYGYTF.

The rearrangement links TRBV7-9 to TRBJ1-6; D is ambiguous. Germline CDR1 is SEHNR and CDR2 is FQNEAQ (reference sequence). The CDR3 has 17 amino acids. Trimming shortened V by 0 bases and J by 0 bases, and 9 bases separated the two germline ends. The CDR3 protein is CASSLASPFSYNSPLHF. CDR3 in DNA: TGTGCCAGCAGCTTAGCGTCCCCTTTCTCCTATAATTCACCCCTCCACTTT.

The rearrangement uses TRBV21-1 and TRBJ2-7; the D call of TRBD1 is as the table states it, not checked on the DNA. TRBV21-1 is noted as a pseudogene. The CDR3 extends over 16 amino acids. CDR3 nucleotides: TGTGCCAGCACCCAAACAGGGGAGCTTCGCTCCTACGAGCAGTACTTC. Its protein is CASTQTGELRSYEQYF.

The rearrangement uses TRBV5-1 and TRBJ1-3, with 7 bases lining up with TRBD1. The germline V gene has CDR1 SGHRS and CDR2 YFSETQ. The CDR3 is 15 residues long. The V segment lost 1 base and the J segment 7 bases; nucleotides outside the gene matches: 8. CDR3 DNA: TGCGCCAGCAGCTTGCGACAGGGAGATGGTAACACCATATATTTT. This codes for CASSLRQGDGNTIYF. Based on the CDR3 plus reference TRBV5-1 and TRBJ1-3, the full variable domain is KAGVTQTPRYLIKTRGQQVTLSCSPISGHRSVSWYQQTPGQGLQFLFEYFSETQRNKGNFPGRFSGRQFSNSRSEMNVSTLELGDSALYLCASSLRQGDGNTIYFGEGSWLTVV.

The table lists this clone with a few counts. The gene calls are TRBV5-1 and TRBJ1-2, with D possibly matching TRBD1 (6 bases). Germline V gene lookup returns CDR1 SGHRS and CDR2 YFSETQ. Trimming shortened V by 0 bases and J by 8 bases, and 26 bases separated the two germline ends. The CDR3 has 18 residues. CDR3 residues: CASSLDIEQGSVVEGYTF. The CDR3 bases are TGCGCCAGCAGCTTGGATATTGAACAGGGATCGGTTGTAGAAGGCTACACCTTC.

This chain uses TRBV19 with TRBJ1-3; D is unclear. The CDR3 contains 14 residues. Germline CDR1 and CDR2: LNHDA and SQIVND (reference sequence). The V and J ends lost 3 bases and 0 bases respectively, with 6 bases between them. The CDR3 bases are TGTGCCAGTAGTATGATGAGCTCTGGAAACACCATATATTTT. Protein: CASSMMSSGNTIYF.

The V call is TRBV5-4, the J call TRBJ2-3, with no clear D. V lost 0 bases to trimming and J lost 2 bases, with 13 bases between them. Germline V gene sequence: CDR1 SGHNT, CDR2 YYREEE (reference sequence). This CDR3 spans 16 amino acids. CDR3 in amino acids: CASSLGLQKTTDTQYF. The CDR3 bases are TGTGCCAGCAGCTTGGGACTTCAGAAGACCACAGATACGCAGTATTTT.

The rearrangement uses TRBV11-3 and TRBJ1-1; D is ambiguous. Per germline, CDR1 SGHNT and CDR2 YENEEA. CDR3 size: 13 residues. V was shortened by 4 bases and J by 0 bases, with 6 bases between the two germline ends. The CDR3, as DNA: TGTGCCAGCAGCTCCAACTTGAACACTGAAGCTTTCTTT. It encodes CASSSNLNTEAFF. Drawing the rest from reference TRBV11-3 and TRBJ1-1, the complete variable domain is EAGVVQSPRYKIIEKKQPVAFWCNPISGHNTLYWYLQNLGQGPELLIRYENEEAVDDSQLPKDRFSAERLKGVDSTLKIQPAELGDSAVYLCASSSNLNTEAFFGQGTRLTVV.

Written as DNA, the CDR3 is TGTGCCAGCGGGCCTAGCGGGGTAAGCTCCTACAATGAGCAGTTCTTC. This encodes CASGPSGVSSYNEQFF. The chain joins TRBV7-3 to TRBJ2-1; 9 nucleotides line up with TRBD2. V shed 8 bases and J 0 bases; nucleotides not matched to a gene: 8. This CDR3 is 16 amino acids long. Germline V gene data show CDR1 as SGHTA and CDR2 as FQGTGA.

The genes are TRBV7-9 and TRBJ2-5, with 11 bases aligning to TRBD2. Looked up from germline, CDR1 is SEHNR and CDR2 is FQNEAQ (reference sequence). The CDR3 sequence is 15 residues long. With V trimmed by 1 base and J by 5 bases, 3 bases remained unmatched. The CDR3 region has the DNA TGTGCCAGCAGCTTAGGGGGACTAGCGGTGGAGACCCAGTACTTC. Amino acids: CASSLGGLAVETQYF.

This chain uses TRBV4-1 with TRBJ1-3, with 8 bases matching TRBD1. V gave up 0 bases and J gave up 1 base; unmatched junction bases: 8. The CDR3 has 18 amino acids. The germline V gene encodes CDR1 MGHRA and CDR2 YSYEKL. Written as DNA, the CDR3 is TGCGCCAGCAGCCAAGATCGCAGGGGGCCGGTTTCTGGAAACACCATATATTTT. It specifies CASSQDRRGPVSGNTIYF.

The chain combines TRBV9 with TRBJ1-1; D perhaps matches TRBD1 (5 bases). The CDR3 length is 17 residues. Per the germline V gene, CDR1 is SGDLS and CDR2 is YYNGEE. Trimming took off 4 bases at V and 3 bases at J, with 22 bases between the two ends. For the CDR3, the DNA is TGTGCCAGCAGCAGCTCGGCAAGGGGAAGGGTGGACACTGAAGCTTTCTTT. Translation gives CASSSSARGRVDTEAFF.

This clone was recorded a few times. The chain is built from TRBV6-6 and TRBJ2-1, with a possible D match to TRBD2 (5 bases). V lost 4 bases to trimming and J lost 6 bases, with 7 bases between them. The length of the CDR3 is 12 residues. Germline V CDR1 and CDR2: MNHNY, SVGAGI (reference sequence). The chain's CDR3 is CASSSSPNEQFF. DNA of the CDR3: TGTGCCAGCAGTTCTAGCCCCAATGAGCAGTTCTTC.

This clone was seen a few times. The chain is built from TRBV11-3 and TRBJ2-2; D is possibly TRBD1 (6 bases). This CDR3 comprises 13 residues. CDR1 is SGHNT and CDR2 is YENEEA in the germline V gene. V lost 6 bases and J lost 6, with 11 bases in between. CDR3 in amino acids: CASSFTGSGELFF. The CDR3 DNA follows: TGTGCCAGCAGTTTTACAGGGTCCGGGGAGCTGTTTTTT.

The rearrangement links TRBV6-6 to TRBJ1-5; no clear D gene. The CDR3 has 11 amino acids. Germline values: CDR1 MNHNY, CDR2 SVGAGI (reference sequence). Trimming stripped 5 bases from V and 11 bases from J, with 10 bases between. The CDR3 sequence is CASSLESAQHF. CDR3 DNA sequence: TGTGCCAGCAGTCTGGAGTCAGCCCAGCATTTT.

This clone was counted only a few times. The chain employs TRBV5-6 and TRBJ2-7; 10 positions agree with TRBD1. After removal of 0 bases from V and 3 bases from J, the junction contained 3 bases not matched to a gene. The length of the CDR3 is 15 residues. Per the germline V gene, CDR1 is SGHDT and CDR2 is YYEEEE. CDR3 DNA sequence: TGTGCCAGCAGCTTGGCGACAGGGGGCCGCTACGAGCAGTACTTC. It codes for CASSLATGGRYEQYF.

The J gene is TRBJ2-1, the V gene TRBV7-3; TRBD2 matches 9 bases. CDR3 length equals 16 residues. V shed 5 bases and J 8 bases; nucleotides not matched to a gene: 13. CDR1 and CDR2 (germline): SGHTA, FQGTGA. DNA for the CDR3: TGTGCCAGCAGCCCACAACGGGGACTAGCAGTCGATGAGCAGTTCTTC. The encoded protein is CASSPQRGLAVDEQFF. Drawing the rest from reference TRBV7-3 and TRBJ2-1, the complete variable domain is GAGVSQTPSNKVTEKGKYVELRCDPISGHTALYWYRQSLGQGPEFLIYFQGTGAADDSGLPNDRFFAVRPEGSVSTLKIQRTERGDSAVYLCASSPQRGLAVDEQFFGPGTRLTVL.

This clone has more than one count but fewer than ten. The chain's CDR3 is CASSQDRYEQYF. The CDR3 DNA sequence: TGCGCCAGCAGCCAAGACAGGTACGAGCAGTACTTC. The chain is built from TRBV4-3 and TRBJ2-7; no clear D. Looked up from germline, CDR1 is LGHNA and CDR2 is YSLEER. Trimming cost V 0 bases and J 4 bases, with 4 bases left between them. The CDR3 extends over 12 amino acids.

The CDR3 coding sequence is TGTGCCACCAGCCACACAGGGGGCAGGCGGATGGCTTTCTTT. It translates to CATSHTGGRRMAFF. The V call is TRBV15, the J call TRBJ1-1, with 9 positions matching TRBD1. Germline lookup yields CDR1 LNHNV and CDR2 YYDKDF (reference sequence). The CDR3 contains 14 residues. The V segment lost 5 bases and the J segment 11 bases; nucleotides outside the gene matches: 12.

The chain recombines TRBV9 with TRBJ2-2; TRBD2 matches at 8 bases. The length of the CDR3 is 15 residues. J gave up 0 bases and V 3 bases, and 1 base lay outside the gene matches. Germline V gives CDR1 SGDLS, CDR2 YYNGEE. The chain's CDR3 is CASSGLASNTGELFF. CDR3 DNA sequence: TGTGCCAGCAGCGGACTAGCGTCGAACACCGGGGAGCTGTTTTTT.

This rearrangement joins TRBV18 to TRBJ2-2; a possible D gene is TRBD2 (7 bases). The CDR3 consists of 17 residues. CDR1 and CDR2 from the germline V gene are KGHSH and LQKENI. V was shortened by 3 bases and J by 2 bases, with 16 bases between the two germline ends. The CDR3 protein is CASSPRGGRYNTGELFF. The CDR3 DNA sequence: TGTGCCAGCTCACCGCGCGGGGGCCGCTATAACACCGGGGAGCTGTTTTTT. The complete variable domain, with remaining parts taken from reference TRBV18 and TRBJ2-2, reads NAGVMQNPRHLVRRRGQEARLRCSPMKGHSHVYWYRQLPEEGLKFMVYLQKENIIDESGMPKERFSAEFPKEGPSILRIQQVVRGDSAAYFCASSPRGGRYNTGELFFGEGSRLTVL.

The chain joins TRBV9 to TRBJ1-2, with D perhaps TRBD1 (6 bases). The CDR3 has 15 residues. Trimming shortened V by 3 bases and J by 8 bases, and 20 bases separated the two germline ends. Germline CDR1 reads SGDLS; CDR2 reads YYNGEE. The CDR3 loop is CASSATGLRWGGYTF. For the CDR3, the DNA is TGTGCCAGCAGCGCTACAGGGTTGCGCTGGGGCGGCTACACCTTC. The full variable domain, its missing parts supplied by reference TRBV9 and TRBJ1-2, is DSGVTQTPKHLITATGQRVTLRCSPRSGDLSVYWYQQSLDQGLQFLIQYYNGEERAKGNILERFSAQQFPDLHSELNLSSLELGDSALYFCASSATGLRWGGYTFGSGTRLTVV.

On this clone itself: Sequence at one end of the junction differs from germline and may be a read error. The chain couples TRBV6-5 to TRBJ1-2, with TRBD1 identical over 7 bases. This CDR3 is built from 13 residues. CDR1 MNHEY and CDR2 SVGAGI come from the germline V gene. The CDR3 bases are TGTGCCAGCACCCAGGGGGACTTCTATGGCTACCCCTTC. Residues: CASTQGDFYGYPF.